These 10 T cell receptor beta chains came from one sample sequenced in a study of blood T cell repertoires in COVID-19. The data were produced by immunoSEQ multiplex PCR, yet TCRdb's version contains in-frame clones alone and is incomplete. This sample carries approximately 230,000 clones, 70% to 90% of them seen once, and the ten largest clones take 2% to 2.5%. The sample was peripheral blood. The receptor source for this set is a woman aged 40 to 50 who had recovered from COVID-19.

This chain connects TRBV28 to TRBJ2-3, with 9 positions matching TRBD2. The trim removed 2 bases at V and 0 bases at J, leaving 3 bases unmatched. Germline lookup yields CDR1 MDHEN and CDR2 SYDVKM. The length of the CDR3 is 16 residues. CDR3 protein: CASSLVLAGSTDTQYF. The CDR3 nucleotides are TGTGCCAGCAGTTTAGTTCTAGCGGGGAGCACAGATACGCAGTATTTT.

CDR3 DNA: TGTGCCGGCTCCGGGACAGAAACCTACGAGCAGTACTTC. Translating gives CAGSGTETYEQYF. The gene calls are TRBV6-5 and TRBJ2-7; 7 nucleotides match TRBD1. Germline assignment: CDR1 MNHEY and CDR2 SVGAGI. V lost 11 bases and J lost 2; bases outside the gene matches: 9. There are 13 residues in the CDR3.

The chain couples TRBV11-3 to TRBJ2-1; 8 positions agree with TRBD2. V shed 4 bases and J 7 bases; nucleotides not matched to a gene: 12. Germline-derived CDR1 and CDR2 are SGHNT and YENEEA. CDR3 size: 16 residues. As DNA, the CDR3 is TGTGCCAGCAGCTCGGCCGCCAGCGGGGGTGTTAATGAGCAGTTCTTC. Amino acids: CASSSAASGGVNEQFF.

This clone was seen only once. V gene TRBV2 combines with J gene TRBJ2-7, with D possibly matching TRBD1 (5 bases). The V end was cut by 7 bases, the J end by 2 bases, with 15 bases between. CDR1 and CDR2 (germline): SNHLY, FYNNEI. CDR3 length: 14 residues. The CDR3 DNA is TGTGCCAGCAAAGAGCAGGGAAATACCTACGAGCAGTACTTC. Encoded protein: CASKEQGNTYEQYF.

The chain carries TRBV7-2 and TRBJ1-5; the match to TRBD1 covers 7 bases. The germline CDR1 and CDR2 sequences are SGHTA and FQGNSA. V gave up 3 bases and J gave up 6 bases; unmatched junction bases: 8. The CDR3 loop spans 15 amino acids. CDR3 sequence (DNA): TGTGCCAGCAGCTTTAAATCAGGGGGATCTCAGCCCCAGCATTTT. Translated, it gives CASSFKSGGSQPQHF.

The chain uses TRBV6-5 and TRBJ1-4; TRBD1 might be the D (6 bases). Germline V gene data show CDR1 as MNHEY and CDR2 as SVGAGI. The CDR3 covers 14 residues. The ends were cut back, 6 bases at V and 7 bases at J, with 15 bases in the middle. The CDR3, as DNA: TGTGCCAGCAGGAAGGGGGGGCAGGGTGAAAAACTGTTTTTT. Its protein product is CASRKGGQGEKLFF.

This sequence joins TRBV5-4 and TRBJ1-1, with D perhaps TRBD1 (6 bases). The CDR3 has 15 amino acids. Germline V gene sequence: CDR1 SGHNT, CDR2 YYREEE (reference sequence). V lost 0 bases, J lost 1 base, and 10 bases lay in between. In nucleotides, the CDR3 is TGTGCCAGCAGCTTGGCCCCCAGGGGGAACACTGAAGCTTTCTTT. This translates into CASSLAPRGNTEAFF.

The J gene is TRBJ2-5, the V gene TRBV23-1, with TRBD1 matching over 8 bases. TRBV23-1 carries the ORF label, with uncertain function. The CDR3 extends over 14 amino acids. The trim removed 2 bases at V and 5 bases at J, leaving 4 bases unmatched. The CDR3 sequence is CASSQGQGYETQYF. The CDR3 nucleotides read TGCGCCAGCAGTCAAGGACAGGGTTACGAGACCCAGTACTTC.

The J gene is TRBJ2-3, the V gene TRBV3-1 (or the pseudogene TRBV3-2), with TRBD2 as a possible D gene (5 bases). Germline CDR1 is LGHDT and CDR2 is YNNKEL (reference sequence). The CDR3 has 17 amino acids. Trimming stripped 0 bases from V and 0 bases from J, with 13 bases between. In DNA form, the CDR3 reads TGTGCCAGCAGCCAAGAGCCCGCGGGCTTTAGCACAGATACGCAGTATTTT. Translating gives CASSQEPAGFSTDTQYF.

The rearrangement links TRBV14 to TRBJ2-3; TRBD2 matches 7 bases. Germline V gene data show CDR1 as SGHDN and CDR2 as FVKESK. This CDR3 comprises 17 residues. Unmatched junction bases numbered 8, after V lost 0 bases and J lost 2 bases. CDR3 coding DNA: TGTGCCAGCAGCCAAGAAACTCTAGCGGTCTTCACAGATACGCAGTATTTT. It codes for CASSQETLAVFTDTQYF.